The present T cell receptor beta chain was sequenced within a study of blood T cell repertoires in COVID-19. Overall study: Acute-phase and convalescent COVID-19 samples originated in the United States, Italy and Spain. Sources were T cells, B-cell-depleted T cells, or PBMCs; the material itself was cDNA or gDNA.

The CDR3 totals 15 residues. Trimming cost V 2 bases and J 7 bases, with 17 bases left between them. Germline lookup yields CDR1 SGHVS and CDR2 FNYEAQ. Methods used by the authors: Amplification of reference gene primers provided the estimated nucleated cell counts. TCRdb keeps only in-frame clones here, not all; method: immunoSEQ multiplex PCR. Clone size and the V and J calls come from that table; the DNA yielded D and trimming. Of under 400,000 clones in the sample, approximately 89% were seen once. Patients in Seattle were enrolled during active infection, then followed longitudinally. This TCR was sampled from a woman aged 55-70 years with COVID-19, enrolled during active disease. The sample taken for sequencing was peripheral blood. The chain is built from TRBV7-6 and TRBJ1-2; perhaps TRBD1 as D (6 bases). The CDR3: CASSLNEGGVPGYTF. CDR3 DNA: TGTGCCAGCAGCTTAAATGAGGGGGGGGTTCCTGGCTACACCTTC. The variable domain in full, with the rest retrieved from reference TRBV7-6 and TRBJ1-2, is GAGVSQSPRYKVTKRGQDVALRCDPISGHVSLYWYRQALGQGPEFLTYFNYEAQQDKSGLPNDRFSAERPEGSISTLTIQRTEQRDSAMYRCASSLNEGGVPGYTFGSGTRLTVV.